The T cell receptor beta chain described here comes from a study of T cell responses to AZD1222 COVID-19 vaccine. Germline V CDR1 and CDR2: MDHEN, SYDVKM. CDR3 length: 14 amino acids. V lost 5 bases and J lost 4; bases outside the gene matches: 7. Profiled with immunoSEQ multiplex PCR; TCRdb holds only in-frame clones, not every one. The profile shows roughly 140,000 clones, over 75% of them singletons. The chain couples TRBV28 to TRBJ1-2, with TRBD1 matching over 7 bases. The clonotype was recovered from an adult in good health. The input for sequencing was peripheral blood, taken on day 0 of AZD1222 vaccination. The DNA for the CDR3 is TGTGCCAGCAGTGTCCTAGGGGGCGGCTATGGCTACACCTTC. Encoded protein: CASSVLGGGYGYTF.